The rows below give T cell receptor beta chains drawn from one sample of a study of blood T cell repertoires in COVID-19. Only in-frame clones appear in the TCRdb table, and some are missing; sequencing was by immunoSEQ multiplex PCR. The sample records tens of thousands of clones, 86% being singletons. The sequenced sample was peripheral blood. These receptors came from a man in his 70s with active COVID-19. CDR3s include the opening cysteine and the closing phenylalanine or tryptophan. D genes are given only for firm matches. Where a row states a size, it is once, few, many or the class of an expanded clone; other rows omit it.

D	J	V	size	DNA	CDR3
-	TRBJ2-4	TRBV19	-	TGTGCCAGTAGTATAGGAGTCCACGGTGCCAAAAACATTCAGTACTTC	CASSIGVHGAKNIQYF
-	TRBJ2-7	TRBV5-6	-	TGTGCCAGCAGCCCACCCGGCGTAGCGATTTCCTACGAGCAGTACTTC	CASSPPGVAISYEQYF
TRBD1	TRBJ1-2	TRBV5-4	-	TGTGCCAGCAGACCCGGGGACAGGGCGCGGGACTACACCTTC	CASRPGDRARDYTF
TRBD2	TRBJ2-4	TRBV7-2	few	TGTGCCAGCAGCTTAGCTTTGCGGGGGGGCTTTAACATTCAGTACTTC	CASSLALRGGFNIQYF
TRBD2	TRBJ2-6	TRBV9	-	TGTGCCAGCAGCCCCCGGGAGGGCTCTGGGGCCAACGTCCTGACTTTC	CASSPREGSGANVLTF
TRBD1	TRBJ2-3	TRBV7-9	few	TGTGCCAGCAGCCCCGTGACAGGGGGCACAGATACGCAGTATTTT	CASSPVTGGTDTQYF
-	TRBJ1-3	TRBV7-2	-	TGTGCCAGCAGTACTACACGTGTCTCGGGAGGAAACACCATATATTTT	CASSTTRVSGGNTIYF
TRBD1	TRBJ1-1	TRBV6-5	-	TGTGCCAGCAACAGGGGATGGGACACTGAAGCTTTCTTT	CASNRGWDTEAFF
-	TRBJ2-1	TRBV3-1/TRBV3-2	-	TGTGCCAGCAGCTCGTCCCCCTTAGGGGGGGGAGGAGAGCAGTTCTTC	CASSSSPLGGGGEQFF
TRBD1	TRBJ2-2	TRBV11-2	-	TGTGCCAGCAGCCGAACGACAGGGGGCCCGAACACCGGGGAGCTGTTTTTT	CASSRTTGGPNTGELFF
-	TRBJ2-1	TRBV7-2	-	TGTGCCAGCAGCTTAGGCACAGGGGGGGGATACAATGAGCAGTTCTTC	CASSLGTGGGYNEQFF
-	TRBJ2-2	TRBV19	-	TGTGCCAGTAGTATCTTCAGCACCGGGGAGCTGTTTTTT	CASSIFSTGELFF
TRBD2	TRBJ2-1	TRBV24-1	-	TGTGCCACCAGTGATCCCCGGGGACTAGCGGGGGGCAATGAGCAGTTCTTC	CATSDPRGLAGGNEQFF
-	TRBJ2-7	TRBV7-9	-	TGTGCCAGCAGCCGGGACTTCGAGCAGTACTTC	CASSRDFEQYF
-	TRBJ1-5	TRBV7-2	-	TGTGCCAGCAGCTTACAGGGTTACAATCAGCCCCAGCATTTT	CASSLQGYNQPQHF
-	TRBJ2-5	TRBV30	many	TGTGCCTGGAGCGGGACAACCTGGGGAGAGACCCAGTACTTC	CAWSGTTWGETQYF
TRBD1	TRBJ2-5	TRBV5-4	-	TGTGCCAGCAGCTCCGGGACAGGCCGCGCCCAGTACTTC	CASSSGTGRAQYF
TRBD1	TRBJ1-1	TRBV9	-	TGTGCCAGCAGCGTGGGATTCGACAGGGTTGGAGCTTTCTTT	CASSVGFDRVGAFF
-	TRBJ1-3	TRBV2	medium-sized	TGTGCCAGCAGTGGCCGAGAAACGAACACCATATATTTT	CASSGRETNTIYF
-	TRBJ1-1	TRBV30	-	TGTGCCTGGAGTGTGATCCAGGGGTCTTTCTTT	CAWSVIQGSFF
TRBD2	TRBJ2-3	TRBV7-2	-	TGTGCCAGCAGCTACGCGGGGGGTCTGAACACAGATACGCAGTATTTT	CASSYAGGLNTDTQYF
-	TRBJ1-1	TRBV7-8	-	TGTGCCAGCAGCACCCGGGATGAAGCTTTCTTT	CASSTRDEAFF
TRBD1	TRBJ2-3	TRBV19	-	TGTGCCAGTAGTACCCGGACAGGGGGCACAGATACGCAGTATTTT	CASSTRTGGTDTQYF
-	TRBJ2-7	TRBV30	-	TGTGCCTGGAGTGTAGGTGGGCCCGTGGTCGAGCAGTACTTC	CAWSVGGPVVEQYF
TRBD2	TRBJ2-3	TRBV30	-	TGTGCCTGGAGTTATAGCGGGGGGCGAGATACGCAGTATTTT	CAWSYSGGRDTQYF
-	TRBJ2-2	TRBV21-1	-	TGTGCCAGCAGCAAAGAACTGTTAAACACCGGGGAGCTGTTTTTT	CASSKELLNTGELFF
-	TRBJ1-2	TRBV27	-	TGTGCCAGCGGGGGGGGCAGGGGCAACTATGGCTACACCTTC	CASGGGRGNYGYTF
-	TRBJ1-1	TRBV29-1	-	TGCAGCGTCGGTGGCACTGAAGCTTTCTTT	CSVGGTEAFF
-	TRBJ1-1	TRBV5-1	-	TGCGCCAGCAGCTTGGGCCAGGGGAGCACTGAAGCTTTCTTT	CASSLGQGSTEAFF
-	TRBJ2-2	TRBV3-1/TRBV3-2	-	TGTGCCAGCAGCCCCCCTCGCGGCACCGGGGAGCTGTTTTTT	CASSPPRGTGELFF
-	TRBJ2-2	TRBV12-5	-	TGTGCTAGTGGTTTGGTCCCGCAAGGCAGGACCGGGGAGCTGTTTTTT	CASGLVPQGRTGELFF
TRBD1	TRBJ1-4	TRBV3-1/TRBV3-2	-	TGTGCCAGCAGCCCTGGACAGGGAAATGAAAAACTGTTTTTT	CASSPGQGNEKLFF
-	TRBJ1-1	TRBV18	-	TGTGCCAGCTCCCAGGGCCCGAACACTGAAGCTTTCTTT	CASSQGPNTEAFF
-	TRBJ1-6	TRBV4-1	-	TGCGCCAGCAGCCTCCGGGACACCAATAATTCACCCCTCCACTTT	CASSLRDTNNSPLHF
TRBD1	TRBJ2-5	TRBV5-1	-	TGCGCCAGCAGCTCCTACCGGACAGGGGGGGAGACCCAGTACTTC	CASSSYRTGGETQYF
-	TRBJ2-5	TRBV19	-	TGTGCCACTGCCGGGTCCAAAACGGAGACCCAGTACTTC	CATAGSKTETQYF
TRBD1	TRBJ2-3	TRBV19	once	TGTGCCAGTAGCCGGACAGGGACGTTAGCAGATACGCAGTATTTT	CASSRTGTLADTQYF
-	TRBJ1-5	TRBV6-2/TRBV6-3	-	TGTGCCAGCAGTTACGTGGGGGGGGGTCGGCAGCCCCAGCATTTT	CASSYVGGGRQPQHF
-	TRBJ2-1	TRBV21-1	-	TGTGCCAGCAGCAAAGCGCTCGATGGTAGCGGGGGTGACAATGAGCAGTTCTTC	CASSKALDGSGGDNEQFF
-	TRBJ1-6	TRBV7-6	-	TGTGCCAGCAGCTTTAATAGTAATTCACCCCTCCACTTT	CASSFNSNSPLHF
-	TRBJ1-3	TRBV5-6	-	TGTGCCAGCAGCTTGTCCCCCATTGGAAACACCATATATTTT	CASSLSPIGNTIYF
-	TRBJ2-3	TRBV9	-	TGTGCCAGCAGCGACCGACTGGCTAGCACAGATACGCAGTATTTT	CASSDRLASTDTQYF
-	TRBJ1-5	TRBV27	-	TGTGCCAGCAGTTTGACGAGGGGGAGCAATCAGCCCCAGCATTTT	CASSLTRGSNQPQHF
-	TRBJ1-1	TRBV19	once	TGTGCCAGTACCCATCTCAGGGAGGCCACTGAAGCTTTCTTT	CASTHLREATEAFF
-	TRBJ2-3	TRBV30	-	TGTGCCTGGGAGAGAGCTAGCACAGATACGCAGTATTTT	CAWERASTDTQYF
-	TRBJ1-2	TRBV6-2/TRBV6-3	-	TGTGCCAGCAGCCCTCCCAGGGCCTATGGCTACACCTTC	CASSPPRAYGYTF
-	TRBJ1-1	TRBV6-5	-	TGTGCCAGCAGAAAAGACAGTAACACTGAAGCTTTCTTT	CASRKDSNTEAFF
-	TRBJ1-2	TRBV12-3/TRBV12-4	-	TGTGCCAGCAGTTTCGACTATGGCTACACCTTC	CASSFDYGYTF
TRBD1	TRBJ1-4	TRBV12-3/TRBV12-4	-	TGTGCCAGCAGCTCCGGGACAGGTCGGGTTCTGTTTTTT	CASSSGTGRVLFF
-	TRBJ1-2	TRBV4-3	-	TGCGCCAGCAGCCAAGAGAACTCCAATTACTATGGCTACACCTTC	CASSQENSNYYGYTF
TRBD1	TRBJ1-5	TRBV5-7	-	TGTGCCAGCAGCCACGACAGGGAAGGTCAGCCCCAGCATTTT	CASSHDREGQPQHF
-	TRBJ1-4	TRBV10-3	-	TGTGCCTCTAAAAGGGAGGGGACGGGTGAAAAACTGTTTTTT	CASKREGTGEKLFF
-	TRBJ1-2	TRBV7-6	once	TGTGCCAGCAGCGCCCCAGGGGTAGCTGGCTACACCTTC	CASSAPGVAGYTF
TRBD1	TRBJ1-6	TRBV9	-	TGTGCCAGCAGCCCTGGCCGTGACAGGGGGCTCAGGAATTCACCCCTCCACTTT	CASSPGRDRGLRNSPLHF
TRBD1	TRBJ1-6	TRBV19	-	TGTGCCAGTAGTATAACAGGGGAGGATTCACCCCTCCACTTT	CASSITGEDSPLHF
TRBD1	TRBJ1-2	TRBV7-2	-	TGTGCCAGCAGCACACGACAGGGGAGTGAACTTCATGGCTACACCTTC	CASSTRQGSELHGYTF
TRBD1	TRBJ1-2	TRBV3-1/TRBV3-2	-	TGTGCCAGCAGCCGCCGGACAGGGATCTATGGCTACACCTTC	CASSRRTGIYGYTF
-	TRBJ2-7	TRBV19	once	TGTGCCAGTAGTATGAGGGGGTATGAGCAGTACTTC	CASSMRGYEQYF
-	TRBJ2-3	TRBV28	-	TGTGCCAGCAGGACAGGGACTAGCACAGATACGCAGTATTTT	CASRTGTSTDTQYF
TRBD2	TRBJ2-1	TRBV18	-	TGTGCCAGCTCACCACCGGGGACTAGCGATTACAATGAGCAGTTCTTC	CASSPPGTSDYNEQFF